These 17 T cell receptor beta chains were all obtained from the same sample, sequenced in a study of cytomegalovirus exposure and HLA in healthy donors. 13 Jbeta primers and 60 Vbeta primers were used for the PCR. TCRdb's copy holds only in-frame clones and misses some; the assay was immunoSEQ multiplex PCR. The data hold some 30,000 clones, with 35% to 50% observed a single time. The sample taken for sequencing was PBMCs. These receptor sequences come from a woman between 50 and 59 years old in good health and CMV-seronegative.

In this sample, this clone turned up once. CDR3 sequence: CASSLSQGSYGYTF. The CDR3 DNA reads as TGCGCCAGCAGCCTATCACAGGGGAGCTATGGCTACACCTTC. The chain combines TRBV5-1 with TRBJ1-2, with 7 bases that match TRBD1. CDR3 length: 14 amino acids. Unmatched junction bases numbered 7, after V lost 4 bases and J lost 4 bases. Germline V CDR1 and CDR2: SGHRS, YFSETQ.

V usage is TRBV5-1 and J usage is TRBJ2-5; 7 nucleotides line up with TRBD2. The CDR3 is 15 residues long. The ends lost 4 bases at V and 5 bases at J; junction bases unmatched: 11. The germline V gene encodes CDR1 SGHRS and CDR2 YFSETQ. In DNA form, the CDR3 reads TGCGCCAGCAGCCTTGGGGTCGGGGGGACTGAGACCCAGTACTTC. Protein: CASSLGVGGTETQYF. Combining the CDR3 with reference TRBV5-1 and TRBJ2-5 gives the whole variable domain KAGVTQTPRYLIKTRGQQVTLSCSPISGHRSVSWYQQTPGQGLQFLFEYFSETQRNKGNFPGRFSGRQFSNSRSEMNVSTLELGDSALYLCASSLGVGGTETQYFGPGTRLLVL.

This clone has a handful of counts. The rearrangement joins TRBV6-1 to TRBJ2-5; unclear D gene. The CDR3 has 10 amino acids. Germline CDR1 and CDR2: MNHNS and SASEGT. V gave up 6 bases and J gave up 5 bases, with 4 bases separating them. The CDR3 sequence: CASSRETQYF. CDR3 DNA sequence: TGTGCCAGCAGCAGGGAGACCCAGTACTTC.

The V gene is TRBV4-2, the J gene TRBJ2-3; 10 positions match TRBD2. Germline V gene sequence: CDR1 LGHNA, CDR2 YNFKEQ. The V segment lost 0 bases and the J segment 5 bases; nucleotides outside the gene matches: 8. The CDR3 loop spans 17 amino acids. CDR3 amino acids: CASSQEVVAGGRDTQYF. The CDR3 DNA reads TGTGCCAGCAGCCAAGAGGTCGTAGCGGGAGGAAGAGATACGCAGTATTTT.

In its sample, this clone was seen once. The junction differs from germline at one of its ends, possibly a read error. V and J are TRBV7-9 and TRBJ2-3; D perhaps matches TRBD2 (7 bases). CDR1 is SEHNR and CDR2 is FQNEAQ in the germline V gene (reference sequence). The CDR3 totals 17 residues. CDR3 DNA sequence: TGTTCCAGCAGCCCCTTAGGAGGGGGGGCTTACACAGATACGCAGTATTTT. As protein: CSSSPLGGGAYTDTQYF.

The genes are TRBV14 and TRBJ2-1; 8 bases fit TRBD1. J was trimmed by 1 base and V by 3 bases; bases with no gene match: 2. CDR1 SGHDN and CDR2 FVKESK come from the germline V gene. This CDR3 is built from 15 residues. The CDR3 here is CASSHRGLSYNEQFF. The CDR3 bases are TGTGCCAGCAGCCACAGGGGGCTATCCTACAATGAGCAGTTCTTC. The complete variable domain, with remaining parts taken from reference TRBV14 and TRBJ2-1, reads EAGVTQFPSHSVIEKGQTVTLRCDPISGHDNLYWYRRVMGKEIKFLLHFVKESKQDESGMPNNRFLAERTGGTYSTLKVQPAELEDSGVYFCASSHRGLSYNEQFFGPGTRLTVL.

The chain employs TRBV28 and TRBJ2-3, with 9 nucleotides matching TRBD2. Germline V lookup: CDR1 MDHEN, CDR2 SYDVKM. The CDR3 spans 15 residues. V lost 3 bases and J lost 3; bases outside the gene matches: 4. The CDR3 is CASSFAGGGTDTQYF. Written as DNA, the CDR3 is TGTGCCAGCAGTTTCGCGGGAGGGGGGACAGATACGCAGTATTTT.

The chain combines TRBV5-1 with TRBJ1-3; tentative D call: TRBD1 (6 bases). The CDR3 runs 13 residues. Between the trimmed V and J ends, which lost 7 bases and 1 base, there was a span of 9 bases. The germline V gene encodes CDR1 SGHRS and CDR2 YFSETQ. CDR3 DNA sequence: TGCGCCAGCGGCAGGGGTTCTGGAAACACCATATATTTT. Translation: CASGRGSGNTIYF.

The V and J genes are TRBV2 and TRBJ2-7, with no clear D. Germline V gene data show CDR1 as SNHLY and CDR2 as FYNNEI. V shed 3 bases and J shed 3 bases, with 12 bases lying between them. This CDR3 comprises 14 residues. CDR3 amino acids: CASSDLPPGYEQYF. The DNA of the CDR3 is TGTGCCAGCAGTGACCTCCCCCCGGGCTACGAGCAGTACTTC.

The genes are TRBV6-1 and TRBJ1-1; D not certain. CDR3 length equals 13 residues. Germline V gene sequence: CDR1 MNHNS, CDR2 SASEGT. Trimming cost V 4 bases and J 4 bases, with 10 bases left between them. Here the CDR3 DNA reads TGTGCCAGCAGTGTAGTAGACACCACTGAAGCTTTCTTT. Translating gives CASSVVDTTEAFF.

The chain couples TRBV5-5 to TRBJ1-1; no definite D call. The CDR3 is made up of 13 amino acids. Trimming cost V 1 base and J 3 bases, with 7 bases left between them. Per the germline V gene, CDR1 is SGHKS and CDR2 is YYEKEE (reference sequence). CDR3 in amino acids: CASSLQADTEAFF. CDR3 in DNA: TGTGCCAGCAGCTTGCAAGCCGACACTGAAGCTTTCTTT.

V is TRBV4-1 and J is TRBJ2-7; TRBD1 aligns across 8 bases. CDR1 and CDR2 from the germline V gene are MGHRA and YSYEKL. The length of the CDR3 is 15 residues. J lost 2 bases, V lost 1 base, and 4 bases had no gene match. The CDR3 DNA reads TGCGCCAGCAGCCAAGTACCGGGACAGGCCTACGAGCAGTACTTC. Residues: CASSQVPGQAYEQYF.

This clone was seen a handful of times. This sequence joins TRBV28 and TRBJ2-7; 10 nucleotides match TRBD1. The V gene end was trimmed by 5 bases and the J gene end by 2 bases; junction bases not matched to a gene: 6. There are 15 residues in the CDR3. Germline CDR1 is MDHEN and CDR2 is SYDVKM. CDR3: CASSPTGQGPYEQYF. DNA of the CDR3: TGTGCCAGCAGTCCCACGGGACAGGGGCCCTACGAGCAGTACTTC.

V gene TRBV5-1 combines with J gene TRBJ2-1, with 7 bases lining up with TRBD2. Trimming cost V 0 bases and J 8 bases; bases outside gene matches: 17. The CDR3 extends over 18 amino acids. Germline V gene data show CDR1 as SGHRS and CDR2 as YFSETQ. The DNA of the CDR3 is TGCGCCAGCAGCTTGGGACCCGGACTAGGGGACTATGGTCATGAGCAGTTCTTC. Its translation: CASSLGPGLGDYGHEQFF.

The chain recombines TRBV2 with TRBJ1-2; TRBD1 might be the D (5 bases). The CDR3 has 11 residues. V gave up 3 bases and J gave up 10 bases, with 9 bases separating them. CDR1 SNHLY and CDR2 FYNNEI come from the germline V gene. The CDR3 is CASSETAFYTF. In DNA form, the CDR3 reads TGTGCCAGCAGTGAGACAGCCTTCTACACCTTC.

The table lists this clone with a few counts. This chain connects TRBV5-1 to TRBJ1-6; TRBD1 agrees at 12 bases. Germline loops: CDR1 SGHRS, CDR2 YFSETQ. V lost 4 bases, J lost 14 bases, and 7 bases stayed unmatched. This CDR3 has 14 residues. The CDR3 nucleotides are TGCGCCAGCAGCCGGGGGGGACAGGGGGCCACCCTCCACTTT. It encodes CASSRGGQGATLHF. Supplemented by reference TRBV5-1 and TRBJ1-6, the full variable domain reads KAGVTQTPRYLIKTRGQQVTLSCSPISGHRSVSWYQQTPGQGLQFLFEYFSETQRNKGNFPGRFSGRQFSNSRSEMNVSTLELGDSALYLCASSRGGQGATLHFGNGTRLTVT.

The rearrangement links TRBV5-1 to TRBJ1-1, with D perhaps TRBD1 (5 bases). This CDR3 contains 18 residues. Trimming left V 4 bases short and J 2 bases short, with 24 bases between. The germline CDR1 and CDR2 sequences are SGHRS and YFSETQ. CDR3 residues: CASSLPPTPGLVNTEAFF. CDR3 sequence (DNA): TGCGCCAGCAGCCTCCCCCCAACCCCGGGACTAGTCAACACTGAAGCTTTCTTT.